The 10 T cell receptor beta chains listed next were all sequenced from one sample in a study of blood T cell repertoires in COVID-19. Measured with immunoSEQ multiplex PCR; TCRdb has only the in-frame clones, and not every one. The top ten hold about 7% of the sample, which has some 320,000 clones, 75% to 85% seen once. Sample: peripheral blood. These receptors originate from a human donor in a cohort sampled during active COVID-19.

The genes are TRBV29-1 and TRBJ1-2, with 9 bases identical to TRBD1. Losses at the gene ends were 3 bases for V and 0 bases for J; bases not matched to a gene: 8. The germline gives CDR1 SQVTM, CDR2 ANQGSEA. This CDR3 is 16 amino acids long. The CDR3 DNA reads TGCAGCGTTGACTGGGACAGGGTAACTCCTAACTATGGCTACACCTTC. Encoded protein: CSVDWDRVTPNYGYTF.

This chain links TRBV27 with TRBJ2-7; 9 bases map to TRBD1. V shed 8 bases and J 2 bases; nucleotides not matched to a gene: 4. Looked up from germline, CDR1 is MNHEY and CDR2 is SMNVEV (reference sequence). The CDR3 runs 13 residues. CDR3 DNA sequence: TGTGCCAGCCGACAGGGGGAAACCTACGAGCAGTACTTC. It yields the protein CASRQGETYEQYF.

The CDR3 is CASSRGQNYGYTF. The CDR3 DNA sequence: TGTGCCAGCAGTCGAGGACAGAACTATGGCTACACCTTC. This chain connects TRBV6-5 to TRBJ1-2; weak D call: TRBD1 (6 bases). Germline V gives CDR1 MNHEY, CDR2 SVGAGI. The CDR3 is 13 amino acids. The V gene lost 5 bases and the J gene lost 2 bases, with 9 bases spanning the gap.

The chain recombines TRBV30 with TRBJ2-1; D perhaps matches TRBD2 (7 bases). The CDR3 is 14 residues long. V lost 4 bases and J 4 bases, leaving 14 bases between the germline ends. Germline CDR1 is GTSNPN and CDR2 is SVGIG (reference sequence). CDR3 bases: TGTGCCTGGAATCCGGGGGGCCGATACAATGAGCAGTTCTTC. As protein: CAWNPGGRYNEQFF.

This rearrangement joins TRBV5-1 to TRBJ2-7; 14 nucleotides agree with TRBD2. The CDR3 consists of 18 residues. Germline V CDR1 and CDR2: SGHRS, YFSETQ. V lost 3 bases and J lost 4; bases outside the gene matches: 12. Here the CDR3 DNA reads TGCGCCAGCAGCTGGGGACTAGCGGGGGCCACCTTAAGTTACGAGCAGTACTTC. This translates into CASSWGLAGATLSYEQYF.

The rearrangement links TRBV18 to TRBJ1-6; D gene unclear. The CDR3 length is 15 residues. The germline gives CDR1 KGHSH, CDR2 LQKENI. V was trimmed by 5 bases and J by 9 bases, leaving 17 bases between them. The CDR3 protein is CASSDSSTGISPLHF. CDR3 nucleotide sequence: TGTGCCAGCTCAGACTCCTCGACCGGAATTTCACCCCTCCACTTT.

The rearrangement uses TRBV20-1 and TRBJ2-7; weak D call: TRBD2 (6 bases). V lost 3 bases and J 2 bases, leaving 14 bases between the germline ends. Germline V CDR1 and CDR2: DFQATT, SNEGSKA (reference sequence). This CDR3 is 14 amino acids long. This chain's CDR3 is CSASSGGRPYEQYF. CDR3 bases: TGCAGTGCTAGTTCTGGAGGGAGGCCCTACGAGCAGTACTTC.

The genes are TRBV29-1 and TRBJ2-2; 7 nucleotides line up with TRBD1. This CDR3 spans 14 amino acids. With 6 bases clipped from V and 4 bases from J, the junction kept 8 bases outside the gene matches. Germline loops: CDR1 SQVTM, CDR2 ANQGSEA. The DNA for the CDR3 is TGCAGCGTCCAAGGGGGCGCGAGCACCGGGGAGCTGTTTTTT. This sequence encodes CSVQGGASTGELFF.

V and J are TRBV3-1 (or the pseudogene TRBV3-2) and TRBJ1-2; weak D call: TRBD1 (5 bases). This CDR3 contains 13 residues. The germline V gene has CDR1 LGHDT and CDR2 YNNKEL (reference sequence). Deletions cut 2 bases from V and 8 bases from J, with 12 bases between. CDR3 DNA sequence: TGTGCCAGCAGCCAACAACGGGGGAGAGGCTACACCTTC. Amino acids: CASSQQRGRGYTF.

J is TRBJ2-5 and V is TRBV2, with 13 nucleotides matching TRBD2. Germline CDR1 reads SNHLY; CDR2 reads FYNNEI. Losses at the gene ends were 7 bases for V and 1 base for J; bases not matched to a gene: 12. CDR3 length equals 18 residues. CDR3 residues: CASTGLTLAGGPQETQYF. The CDR3 DNA follows: TGTGCCAGCACAGGACTGACACTAGCGGGGGGGCCCCAAGAGACCCAGTACTTC.